This TCR beta chain was retrieved from a study of PD-1 blockade in classical Hodgkin lymphoma. Overall study results and limits: CD4+ TCR diversity climbed significantly by C4D1, unlike CD8+ TCR diversity.

Repertoires were generated with immunoSEQ multiplex PCR, while TCRdb's copy carries only in-frame clones and drops some. The data contain just over 20,000 clones, 70% to 75% of them seen just once; the ten biggest clones take up 19%. Sample time point: cycle 4 day 1 (C4D1), after more than five weeks of nivolumab. Every patient had relapsed following autologous stem cell transplantation, and cohorts differed in brentuximab vedotin exposure. As to this clone: Its antigen is as yet unknown.

This CDR3 comprises 13 residues. V lost 4 bases and J lost 10, with 14 bases in between. In germline, CDR1 is KGHSH, CDR2 LQKENI. Specimen: peripheral blood mononuclear cells (PBMCs), collected before the fourth cycle of nivolumab. This chain links TRBV18 with TRBJ2-1; D uncertain. The sequence derives from a human donor with classical Hodgkin lymphoma. Here the CDR3 DNA reads TGTGCCAGCTCACAACAGAACATAGGGGAGCAGTTCTTC. This sequence encodes CASSQQNIGEQFF.